Each of the 21 T cell receptor beta chains below was sequenced from the same sample in a study of technical replicates of blood from a handful of donors. Produced via immunoSEQ multiplex PCR; TCRdb's table is partial and in-frame only. The data show tens of thousands of clones, roughly 92% seen once. Sample: T cells isolated from PBMCs. The receptors stem from a human donor in good health.

The chain recombines TRBV29-1 with TRBJ2-1; D is possibly TRBD2 (5 bases). Germline CDR1 reads SQVTM; CDR2 reads ANQGSEA. Between the trimmed V and J ends, which lost 3 bases and 8 bases, there was a span of 8 bases. The CDR3 has 11 amino acids. CDR3 in amino acids: CSVEGSYEQFF. CDR3 sequence (DNA): TGCAGCGTTGAGGGGAGCTATGAGCAGTTCTTC.

This rearrangement joins TRBV6-7 to TRBJ2-7; no reliable D call. TRBV6-7 belongs to the ORF category, with a function that is uncertain. There are 9 residues in the CDR3. With 10 bases removed from V and 12 bases from J, the gap between germline ends came to 13 bases. For the CDR3, the DNA is TGTGCCATCGAGAGAGGTCGGTACTTC. It codes for CAIERGRYF.

The rearrangement joins TRBV29-1 to TRBJ2-7; 8 nucleotides match TRBD1. Per germline, CDR1 SQVTM and CDR2 ANQGSEA. This CDR3 has 13 amino acids. Germline trimming cut 3 bases from V and 2 bases from J; bases unmatched to any gene: 3. CDR3 residues: CSVEGTGTYEQYF. The DNA of the CDR3 is TGCAGCGTTGAGGGGACAGGTACCTACGAGCAGTACTTC.

The rearrangement joins TRBV5-4 to TRBJ2-7; TRBD2 agrees at 7 bases. V gave up 0 bases and J gave up 7 bases; unmatched junction bases: 1. Germline CDR1 SGHNT, CDR2 YYREEE (reference sequence). The CDR3 runs to 12 residues. In DNA form, the CDR3 reads TGTGCCAGCAGCTTGGGGGGAGGGGAGCAGTACTTC. This sequence encodes CASSLGGGEQYF.

The V and J genes are TRBV5-1 and TRBJ1-4, with a weak D call TRBD1 (5 bases). Germline CDR1 SGHRS, CDR2 YFSETQ. The CDR3 runs to 15 residues. V shed 4 bases and J shed 4 bases, with 14 bases lying between them. DNA of the CDR3: TGCGCCAGCAGCGCGATCGGACACAATAATGAAAAACTGTTTTTT. This encodes CASSAIGHNNEKLFF.

V is TRBV9 and J is TRBJ2-1; 13 nucleotides agree with TRBD2. Trimming cost V 0 bases and J 4 bases; bases outside gene matches: 1. The CDR3 runs to 16 residues. From germline, CDR1 is SGDLS and CDR2 YYNGEE. The CDR3 spells CASSVGGLAGYNEQFF. The CDR3 DNA reads as TGTGCCAGCAGCGTAGGGGGACTAGCGGGATACAATGAGCAGTTCTTC.

This chain links TRBV7-3 with TRBJ2-5, with a possible D match to TRBD2 (6 bases). Per the germline V gene, CDR1 is SGHTA and CDR2 is FQGTGA. The CDR3 runs 13 residues. The V gene lost 3 bases and the J gene lost 5 bases, with 10 bases spanning the gap. CDR3 bases: TGTGCCAGCAGCTTTCTGGAGGGGGAGACCCAGTACTTC. It yields the protein CASSFLEGETQYF.

The CDR3 region has the DNA TGTGCCAGCAGCTCGCGCGGGACAGGGGAAAACACCATATATTTT. Amino acid sequence: CASSSRGTGENTIYF. V usage is TRBV9 and J usage is TRBJ1-3, with TRBD1 identical over 10 bases. Germline V gene data show CDR1 as SGDLS and CDR2 as YYNGEE. After removal of 4 bases from V and 6 bases from J, the junction contained 7 bases not matched to a gene. This CDR3 has 15 amino acids.

The chain employs TRBV9 and TRBJ1-4; D is undetermined. Deletions cut 0 bases from V and 7 bases from J, with 13 bases between. This CDR3 comprises 15 residues. Germline CDR1 SGDLS, CDR2 YYNGEE. The CDR3 DNA sequence: TGTGCCAGCAGCGTAGCTATGGGTTCAGGTGAAAAACTGTTTTTT. Protein sequence: CASSVAMGSGEKLFF.

Comments on this clone: The same CDR3 arises from other DNA sequences in this sample as well. V gene TRBV5-4 combines with J gene TRBJ2-5; D is uncertain. This CDR3 spans 11 amino acids. The germline gives CDR1 SGHNT, CDR2 YYREEE (reference sequence). V was trimmed by 3 bases and J by 5 bases, leaving 5 bases between them. The CDR3 spells CASSSGETQYF. DNA of the CDR3: TGTGCCAGCAGCTCCGGGGAGACCCAGTACTTC.

The chain has TRBV14 and TRBJ1-2, with a weak D call TRBD1 (6 bases). Trimming stripped 0 bases from V and 14 bases from J, with 19 bases between. The CDR3 is made up of 14 amino acids. Germline CDR1 is SGHDN and CDR2 is FVKESK. CDR3 bases: TGTGCCAGCAGCCAAGAAGGCTGGGGGCAGAGGCTTACCTTC. Protein product: CASSQEGWGQRLTF.

The chain recombines TRBV6-6 with TRBJ2-7; 8 nucleotides line up with TRBD1. The CDR3 sequence is 14 residues long. Germline trimming cut 8 bases from V and 6 bases from J; bases unmatched to any gene: 12. Germline lookup yields CDR1 MNHNY and CDR2 SVGAGI (reference sequence). The CDR3: CASCLAQGAGEQYF. The CDR3 DNA reads as TGTGCCAGCTGCTTAGCTCAGGGGGCTGGCGAGCAGTACTTC.

V and J are TRBV5-4 and TRBJ2-1, with TRBD2 matching 9 bases. J was trimmed by 4 bases and V by 3 bases; bases with no gene match: 8. The length of the CDR3 is 16 residues. The germline V gene has CDR1 SGHNT and CDR2 YYREEE (reference sequence). The DNA of the CDR3 is TGTGCCAGCAGCTCCGAAGCGGGAGGTTGGTACAATGAGCAGTTCTTC. Its protein product is CASSSEAGGWYNEQFF.

The V and J genes are TRBV7-9 and TRBJ2-2, with D perhaps matching TRBD1 (6 bases). CDR3 length equals 17 residues. The germline CDR1 and CDR2 sequences are SEHNR and FQNEAQ (reference sequence). Deletions cut 6 bases from V and 5 bases from J, with 22 bases between. The CDR3 loop reads CASSDPGTQTATGELFF. CDR3 DNA sequence: TGTGCCAGCAGTGACCCCGGGACACAAACGGCGACCGGGGAGCTGTTTTTT.

The J gene is TRBJ1-3, the V gene TRBV30; D unclear. The CDR3 is 14 amino acids. Trimming took 3 bases from V and 4 from J, leaving 13 bases between them. Germline V gives CDR1 GTSNPN, CDR2 SVGIG (reference sequence). Here the CDR3 reads CAWRKQTGGNTIYF. CDR3 DNA sequence: TGTGCCTGGAGAAAGCAAACGGGGGGAAACACCATATATTTT.

This chain links TRBV2 with TRBJ2-3; the match to TRBD1 covers 7 bases. The CDR3 is 15 amino acids. Germline CDR1 reads SNHLY; CDR2 reads FYNNEI. V shed 2 bases, J shed 4 bases, and the junction held 6 bases outside the gene matches. The DNA of the CDR3 is TGTGCCAGCAGTGAATACAGGGGTACCGCAGATACGCAGTATTTT. It specifies CASSEYRGTADTQYF. Supplemented by reference TRBV2 and TRBJ2-3, the full variable domain reads EPEVTQTPSHQVTQMGQEVILRCVPISNHLYFYWYRQILGQKVEFLVSFYNNEISEKSEIFDDQFSVERPDGSNFTLKIRSTKLEDSAMYFCASSEYRGTADTQYFGPGTRLTVL.

The chain employs TRBV11-3 and TRBJ2-5; D remains ambiguous. The CDR3 totals 13 residues. V lost 1 base and J 2 bases, leaving 5 bases between the germline ends. Germline assignment: CDR1 SGHNT and CDR2 YENEEA. Here the CDR3 reads CASSLGAQETQYF. The CDR3 DNA follows: TGTGCCAGCAGCTTAGGGGCTCAAGAGACCCAGTACTTC.

The chain carries TRBV19 and TRBJ1-1, with D hard to call. Trimming took off 0 bases at V and 1 base at J, with 3 bases between the two ends. Germline CDR1 and CDR2: LNHDA and SQIVND (reference sequence). This CDR3 is 13 amino acids long. CDR3 amino acids: CASSIDQNTEAFF. The CDR3 bases are TGTGCCAGTAGTATAGATCAGAACACTGAAGCTTTCTTT.

The sample holds a few counts of this clone. The chain's CDR3 is CASSLQGTYEQYF. In DNA form, the CDR3 reads TGTGCCAGCAGCTTACAGGGTACCTACGAGCAGTACTTC. This chain uses TRBV7-9 with TRBJ2-7, with D maybe TRBD1 (5 bases). Germline V gene sequence: CDR1 SEHNR, CDR2 FQNEAQ (reference sequence). This CDR3 has 13 residues. V was clipped by 2 bases and J by 2 bases, with 7 bases between them.

The chain recombines TRBV29-1 with TRBJ2-5, with D perhaps TRBD1 (6 bases). The V end was cut by 4 bases, the J end by 3 bases, with 12 bases between. The CDR3 totals 13 residues. Germline lookup yields CDR1 SQVTM and CDR2 ANQGSEA. The CDR3 DNA follows: TGCAGCGTTGTCCACAGGGAAAAAGAGACCCAGTACTTC. Residues: CSVVHREKETQYF.

The CDR3 is CASSQGREVVEAFF. For the CDR3, the DNA is TGTGCCAGCAGCCAAGGTCGCGAGGTCGTTGAAGCTTTCTTT. The V and J genes are TRBV4-2 and TRBJ1-1; D remains ambiguous. Trimming cost V 1 base and J 7 bases, with 13 bases left between them. The CDR3 length is 14 residues. CDR1 and CDR2 (germline): LGHNA, YNFKEQ.